Following are 2 T cell receptor beta chains from one sample sequenced in a study of beta chain features in type 1 diabetes. The whole isolated RNA underwent reverse transcription, so sequencing captured expressed TCRB transcripts. TCRdb's copy holds only in-frame clones and misses some; the assay was immunoSEQ multiplex PCR. The table shows a few hundred thousand clones, with around 20% occurring only once. Sequenced input: naive CD4+ T cells from blood. These receptors all come from a woman aged 18-29 years in good health.

V is TRBV30 and J is TRBJ2-2; 9 bases match TRBD1. The germline V gene encodes CDR1 GTSNPN and CDR2 SVGIG (reference sequence). After removal of 8 bases from V and 6 bases from J, the junction contained 10 bases not matched to a gene. The CDR3 extends over 14 amino acids. Here the CDR3 DNA reads TGTGCCCAACAGGGGGCGCCCCTGGCCGGGGAGCTGTTTTTT. Amino acid sequence: CAQQGAPLAGELFF. Complete variable domain (other parts from reference TRBV30 and TRBJ2-2): SQTIHQWPATLVQPVGSPLSLECTVEGTSNPNLYWYRQAAGRGLQLLFYSVGIGQISSEVPQNLSASRPQDRQFILSSKKLLLSDSGFYLCAQQGAPLAGELFFGEGSRLTVL.

This clone turned up a few times. The genes are TRBV2 and TRBJ1-5, with D possibly TRBD1 on 6 matching bases. Trimming took 4 bases from V and 0 from J, leaving 10 bases between them. Germline CDR1 SNHLY, CDR2 FYNNEI. CDR3 length: 15 residues. CDR3 in DNA: TGTGCCAGCAGTGTGGGCAGGGGTAGCAATCAGCCCCAGCATTTT. Its translation is CASSVGRGSNQPQHF.